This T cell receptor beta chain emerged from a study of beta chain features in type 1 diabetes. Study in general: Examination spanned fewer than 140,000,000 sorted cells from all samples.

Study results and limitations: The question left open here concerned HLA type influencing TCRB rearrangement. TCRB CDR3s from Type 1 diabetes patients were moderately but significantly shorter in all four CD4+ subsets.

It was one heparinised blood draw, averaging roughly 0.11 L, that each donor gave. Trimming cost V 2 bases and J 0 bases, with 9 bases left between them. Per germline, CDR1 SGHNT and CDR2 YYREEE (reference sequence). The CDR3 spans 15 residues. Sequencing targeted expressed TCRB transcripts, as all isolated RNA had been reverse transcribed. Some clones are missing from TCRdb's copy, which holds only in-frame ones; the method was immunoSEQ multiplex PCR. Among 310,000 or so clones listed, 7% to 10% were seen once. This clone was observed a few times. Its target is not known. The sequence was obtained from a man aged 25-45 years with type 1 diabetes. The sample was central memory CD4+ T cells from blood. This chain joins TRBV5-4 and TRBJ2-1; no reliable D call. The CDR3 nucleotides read TGTGCCAGCAGCTTAGACTCCAGCTCCTACAATGAGCAGTTCTTC. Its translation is CASSLDSSSYNEQFF.